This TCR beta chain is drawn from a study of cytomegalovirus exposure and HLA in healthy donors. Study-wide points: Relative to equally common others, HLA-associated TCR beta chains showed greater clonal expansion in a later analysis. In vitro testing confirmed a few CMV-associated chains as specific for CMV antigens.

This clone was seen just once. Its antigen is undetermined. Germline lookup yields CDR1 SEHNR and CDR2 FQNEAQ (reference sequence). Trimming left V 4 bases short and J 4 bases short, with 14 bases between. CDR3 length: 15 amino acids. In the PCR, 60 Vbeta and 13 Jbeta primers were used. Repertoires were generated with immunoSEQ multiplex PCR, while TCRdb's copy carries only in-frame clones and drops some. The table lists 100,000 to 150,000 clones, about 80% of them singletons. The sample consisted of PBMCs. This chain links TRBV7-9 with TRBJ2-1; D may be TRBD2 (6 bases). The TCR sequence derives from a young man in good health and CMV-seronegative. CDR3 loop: CASSSPRLVYNEQFF. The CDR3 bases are TGTGCCAGCAGCTCCCCGAGACTAGTATACAATGAGCAGTTCTTC. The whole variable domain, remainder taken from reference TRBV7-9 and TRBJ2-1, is DTGVSQNPRHKITKRGQNVTFRCDPISEHNRLYWYRQTLGQGPEFLTYFQNEAQLEKSRLLSDRFSAERPKGSFSTLEIQRTEQGDSAMYLCASSSPRLVYNEQFFGPGTRLTVL.